One and the same sample provided the 6 T cell receptor beta chains below, sequenced in a study of T-cell reconstitution after alpha-beta-depleted transplantation in children. Unique molecular identifiers featured in how the TCRbeta library was prepared. Using its own MiXCR run on the PCR reads, TCRdb lists one record per CDR3 protein. The repertoire holds about 980,000 distinct CDR3 sequences, with 25% to 35% as singletons. Sequences were derived from PBMCs, mostly from graft donor cells, sampled 360 days after TCRalphabeta/CD19-depleted stem cell transplant. These receptors were collected from a boy under two years old who had a stem cell transplant for SCID, so the T cells may come from the graft donor.

This clonotype was found a few times. This chain links TRBV12-3 or TRBV12-4 with TRBJ2-1, with D possibly being TRBD1 or TRBD2 (6 bases each). Trimming shortened V by 2 bases and J by 5 bases, and 13 bases separated the two germline ends. The CDR3 has 15 amino acids. The DNA of the CDR3 is TGTGCCAGCAGTTTACGGGGGCGTGGGAACAATGAGCAGTTCTTC. It translates to CASSLRGRGNNEQFF.

The chain is built from TRBV20-1 and TRBJ1-1; TRBD1 matches 10 bases. Germline V gene data show CDR1 as DFQATT and CDR2 as SNEGSKA (reference sequence). This CDR3 is built from 16 residues. V shed 4 bases and J 6 bases; nucleotides not matched to a gene: 14. In nucleotides, the CDR3 is TGCAGTGCTAATTTTCCGGGACAGGGGTGGATGGCTGAAGCTTTCTTT. It yields the protein CSANFPGQGWMAEAFF.

Here the CDR3 reads CSARAIDRLNTEAFF. CDR3 nucleotides: TGCAGTGCTAGAGCCATTGACAGGTTGAACACTGAAGCTTTCTTT. The genes are TRBV20-1 and TRBJ1-1, with D perhaps TRBD1 (6 bases). CDR1 and CDR2 from the germline V gene are DFQATT and SNEGSKA (reference sequence). This CDR3 has 15 amino acids. Trimming left V 1 base short and J 0 bases short, with 12 bases between.

In its sample, this clonotype was seen many times. The CDR3 reads CASSLLLEYGYTF. CDR3 sequence (DNA): TGCGCCAGCAGCTTGCTTCTGGAGTATGGCTACACCTTC. This sequence joins TRBV5-1 and TRBJ1-2; D gene ambiguous. Germline V lookup: CDR1 SGHRS, CDR2 YFSETQ. CDR3 length equals 13 residues. Between the trimmed V and J ends, which lost 1 base and 5 bases, there was a span of 9 bases.

This clonotype was seen a single time. The V and J genes are TRBV15 and TRBJ2-1, with 10 bases aligning to TRBD2. Germline V gene data show CDR1 as LNHNV and CDR2 as YYDKDF (reference sequence). V lost 5 bases to trimming and J lost 4 bases; unmatched junction nucleotides: 11. The CDR3 has 17 amino acids. CDR3 region: CATSFPGLAGDYNEQFF. CDR3 DNA sequence: TGTGCCACCAGCTTTCCGGGGCTAGCGGGGGATTACAATGAGCAGTTCTTC.

This chain's CDR3 is CASSLGTASEQYF. CDR3 nucleotide sequence: TGTGCCAGCAGTTTGGGGACAGCGAGCGAGCAGTACTTC. This rearrangement joins TRBV12-3 or TRBV12-4 to TRBJ2-7; the match to TRBD1 covers 7 bases. This CDR3 has 13 amino acids. V dropped 3 bases and J dropped 6; count of bases not matched to a gene: 5.